This TCR beta chain was identified in a study of identical twins. A universal primer site was added by template switching, and unique molecular identifiers were carried by the cDNA. One entry per CDR3 protein results from TCRdb running MiXCR on the 5' RACE reads. This sample yields about 260,000 distinct CDR3 sequences, of which 7% are seen a single time; about 3.6% belongs to the top ten. The CDR3 runs to 15 residues. Looked up from germline, CDR1 is SGHRS and CDR2 is YFSETQ. The V end lost 0 bases, the J end lost 7 bases, and 11 bases lay between the germline ends. At least ten counts were recorded for this clonotype. What it binds is not known. The study's findings and limits: Out-of-frame alpha sequences common to twins were enriched for low generation probability. Cord blood's abundant beta clonotypes had fewer insertions, unlike memory repertoires.

These data were also filed under a second study, of yellow fever vaccine responses in identical twins.

This clonotype was obtained from a woman aged 18-29 years in good health. J is TRBJ1-6 and V is TRBV5-1; no definite D call. The specimen sequenced was memory (CD45RO+) T cells sorted from blood. The CDR3 here is CASSLGQMKNSPLHF. The CDR3 region has the DNA TGCGCCAGCAGCTTGGGGCAGATGAAAAATTCACCCCTCCACTTT.